The 10 T cell receptor beta chains below all came from one sample that was sequenced in a study of blood T cell repertoires in COVID-19. The protocol was immunoSEQ multiplex PCR, while the TCRdb copy is restricted to in-frame clones and leaves out a portion. Of 200,000 to 300,000 clones listed, around 88% are singletons. The sequencing input was PBMCs or T cells enriched from blood (not recorded which). The receptors were gathered from a woman between 35 and 50 years old with acute COVID-19.

This sequence joins TRBV15 and TRBJ2-2; D possibly corresponds to TRBD2 (6 bases). V lost 1 base, J lost 6 bases, and 12 bases lay in between. Per germline, CDR1 LNHNV and CDR2 YYDKDF (reference sequence). The CDR3 runs to 15 residues. CDR3 protein: CATSRVAGGAGELFF. The CDR3 DNA is TGTGCCACCAGCAGAGTGGCAGGAGGGGCCGGGGAGCTGTTTTTT.

This clone came up a few times. The chain is built from TRBV10-1 and TRBJ1-3; no clear D. Trimming left V 0 bases short and J 2 bases short, with 8 bases between. This CDR3 has 15 amino acids. The germline gives CDR1 WNHNN, CDR2 SYGVQD (reference sequence). CDR3 loop: CASSESSRAGNTIYF. The CDR3 nucleotides are TGCGCCAGCAGTGAGTCTTCCCGGGCTGGAAACACCATATATTTT.

The CDR3 nucleotides read TGTGCCAGCAGCCGAATCCCCTCACAGGGGGCGGGTAGCAATCAGCCCCAGCATTTT. Translating it yields CASSRIPSQGAGSNQPQHF. The rearrangement links TRBV5-5 to TRBJ1-5; TRBD1 aligns across 9 bases. Germline values: CDR1 SGHKS, CDR2 YYEKEE (reference sequence). The CDR3 runs to 19 residues. With V trimmed by 4 bases and J by 0 bases, 14 bases remained unmatched.

The V gene is TRBV18, the J gene TRBJ1-1, with 8 bases lining up with TRBD1. The germline CDR1 and CDR2 sequences are KGHSH and LQKENI. The V segment lost 6 bases and the J segment 1 base; nucleotides outside the gene matches: 13. The CDR3 runs 17 residues. The CDR3 loop is CASSSLDRALGNTEAFF. CDR3 DNA sequence: TGTGCCAGCTCTAGCCTGGACAGGGCGCTCGGGAACACTGAAGCTTTCTTT.

This chain joins TRBV19 and TRBJ1-5; D ambiguous. CDR1 is LNHDA and CDR2 is SQIVND in the germline V gene (reference sequence). V shed 4 bases and J shed 0 bases, with 10 bases lying between them. The CDR3 is made up of 15 amino acids. The CDR3 DNA follows: TGTGCCAGTAGTACCAGGATTTTTAGCAATCAGCCCCAGCATTTT. Translation: CASSTRIFSNQPQHF. Combining the CDR3 with reference TRBV19 and TRBJ1-5 gives the whole variable domain DGGITQSPKYLFRKEGQNVTLSCEQNLNHDAMYWYRQDPGQGLRLIYYSQIVNDFQKGDIAEGYSVSREKKESFPLTVTSAQKNPTAFYLCASSTRIFSNQPQHFGDGTRLSIL.

This clone occurred once. V is TRBV7-2 and J is TRBJ2-3; D perhaps matches TRBD2 (7 bases). CDR3 length: 15 residues. V lost 7 bases, J lost 4 bases, and 18 bases lay in between. Per germline, CDR1 SGHTA and CDR2 FQGNSA. The chain's CDR3 is CASTLGGGRADTQYF. As DNA, the CDR3 is TGTGCCAGCACCCTAGGGGGGGGAAGAGCAGATACGCAGTATTTT.

The rearrangement links TRBV13 to TRBJ2-5, with D possibly TRBD2 on 5 matching bases. The V gene's germline CDR1 is PRHDT and CDR2 FYEKMQ (reference sequence). Trimming took 4 bases from V and 2 from J, leaving 11 bases between them. This CDR3 has 14 residues. CDR3 region: CASSYGSNQETQYF. CDR3 DNA: TGTGCCAGCAGCTATGGGAGCAATCAAGAGACCCAGTACTTC.

CDR3 coding DNA: TGTGCCAGCAGCGTAGGAAGGGACAGGGTAACCTCACCCCTCCACTTT. Protein sequence: CASSVGRDRVTSPLHF. This sequence joins TRBV9 and TRBJ1-6; 9 nucleotides line up with TRBD1. Germline CDR1 and CDR2: SGDLS and YYNGEE. V shed 0 bases, J shed 10 bases, and the junction held 8 bases outside the gene matches. The CDR3 loop spans 16 amino acids.

The chain is built from TRBV4-3 and TRBJ2-2, with 12 positions matching TRBD2. V lost 1 base to trimming and J lost 6 bases; unmatched junction nucleotides: 6. Germline V gives CDR1 LGHNA, CDR2 YSLEER. The CDR3 totals 17 residues. The CDR3 reads CASSQAGLAGTAGELFF. The CDR3 DNA reads as TGCGCCAGCAGCCAAGCCGGACTAGCGGGAACCGCCGGGGAGCTGTTTTTT.

The chain is built from TRBV7-9 and TRBJ2-5; D possibly corresponds to TRBD2 (5 bases). The CDR3 consists of 15 residues. CDR1 SEHNR and CDR2 FQNEAQ come from the germline V gene (reference sequence). Trimming removed 3 bases at V and 4 bases at J, with 15 bases between. CDR3 DNA: TGTGCCAGCAGCTTTTCCCCCGTAGAGGGAGAGACCCAGTACTTC. Translation gives CASSFSPVEGETQYF.